This paragraph reports one T cell receptor beta chain. This receptor's antigen is unknown. No base quality values were provided; no much bigger clone lies one nucleotide off. Other DNA sequences within the sample encode an identical CDR3. This specimen belongs to a study of T cell responses to AZD1222 COVID-19 vaccine (dated by TCRdb to about 2021). At the level of the whole study: AZD1222 recipients whose second dose came at about 4 weeks and those whose second dose came at about 12 weeks were combined into one group, since spike-specific TCR depth and breadth did not differ between the two schedules. Trial participants were enrolled into age subgroups of 18-55, 56-69 and 70-plus years, which contained around 140, 26 and 57 TCR-sequenced participants, respectively. TCR sequencing covered 233 trial participants: 207 given two doses of AZD1222 and approximately 25 given two doses of MenACWY control vaccine. The investigation overall reported the following: Epitopes outside the regions mutated in the B.1.351 and B.1.1.7 variants were reportedly recognized by nearly half of the unique spike-specific TCRs. Vaccine-associated CD4 TCRs spanned the whole spike protein, with dominant responses in regions 160-218 and 743-854. In the small 56-69-year group, the increase in depth fell short of significance, most likely because of low power. Only 5 to 7 AZD1222 recipients were SARS-CoV-2 seropositive at baseline, limiting conclusions about previously exposed vaccinees. After two AZD1222 doses, spike-specific TCR breadth and depth were significantly higher than at day 0 and than in MenACWY recipients. Participants were mostly white British, with more females than males. The authors suggested clonal diversity may have been underestimated. Because no samples from the day 14 peak response were available, repertoires could be characterized only after the peak T cell response.

The intended sense of this specimen's time point label: baseline before first vaccination. Vaccinee samples were obtained from the UK trials COV001 and COV002, which included a single-blind randomized controlled phase 2/3 trial of AZD1222 (ChAdOx1 nCoV-19) in healthy adults. For TCRbeta chain sequencing, PBMC samples were collected from trial participants at day 0 and at day 28 after the second dose. The CDR3 regions of human TCRbeta chains were analyzed by immunosequencing. Processing in the source paper ran as follows. TCRs in the repertoires were compared against a reference library of SARS-CoV-2-specific TCRs that had been generated with the MIRA antigen-specificity platform. Breadth meant the fraction of unique TCRs that were SARS-CoV-2-associated, whereas depth meant the fraction of total T cells that were SARS-CoV-2-associated. Using the MIRA data, each spike-specific TCR was assigned both to the spike region to which the TCR was reactive and to a CD4 or CD8 class. Log10-transformed breadth and depth values were compared by one-way ANOVA with Sidak's multiple comparisons tests. The table was pulled from immuneACCESS by TCRdb, which kept in-frame rearrangements only. Such tables lose some clones; where checked, under half of the loss comes from unresolved V genes, and the rest has no known cause. The D gene and trimming were derived from the DNA, and the V and J assignments and clone size from that table. The sample profile shows some 140,000 clones; 92% of them were found once. About 1.9% of the sample is in the top ten clones.

The CDR3, cysteine through phenylalanine, is 14 amino acids long. The read is trimmed to its CDR3 DNA, 42 bases read in frame from base 1. V lost 2 bases and J lost 0 bases; the stretch between them is 9 bases long. CDR1 and CDR2 are read off the germline V gene as SGHRS and YFSETQ. The TCR sequence derives from an adult in good health. Specimen: peripheral blood, collected on day 0 of AZD1222 vaccination. The chain was built from TRBV5-1 and TRBJ2-7; the D call could be TRBD1 or TRBD2, with each sharing 6 bases. The bases are TGCGCCAGCAGCTTCGGGGGCAGCTCCTACGAGCAGTACTTC. It codes for CASSFGGSSYEQYF.